This T cell receptor beta chain was captured by sequencing in a study of blood T cells in healthy people across ages. Study-level background: About one barcoded beta molecule per two T cells came from capture by template switching.

The study, taken as a whole, reports: Changes in expanded clonotypes were possibly confounded, as the CMV status of donors was unknown.

A sample-barcoded 5' primer and a J-beta primer mix were used in a second PCR of roughly 7 to 11 cycles. Any given sample supplied a minimum of 2.5 million CDR3-containing paired-end reads. TCRdb re-called the 5' RACE reads through MiXCR, storing one row per CDR3 protein. The sample contains roughly 410,000 distinct CDR3 sequences, about 49% of which appear only once. Trimming took 4 bases from V and 5 from J; bases not matched to a gene: 6. The CDR3 totals 14 residues. Extracted total RNA amounted to at least 5.5 micrograms for each sample. Points on this clonotype: As yet, its antigen is unknown.

The rearrangement joins TRBV12-3 or TRBV12-4 to TRBJ2-5; 8 nucleotides match TRBD2. Material: blood. The origin of this receptor is a man aged 60 to 69 in good health. The DNA of the CDR3 is TGTGCCAGCAGTTCCGGGACTAGGGTGGAGACCCAGTACTTC. Amino acids: CASSSGTRVETQYF.